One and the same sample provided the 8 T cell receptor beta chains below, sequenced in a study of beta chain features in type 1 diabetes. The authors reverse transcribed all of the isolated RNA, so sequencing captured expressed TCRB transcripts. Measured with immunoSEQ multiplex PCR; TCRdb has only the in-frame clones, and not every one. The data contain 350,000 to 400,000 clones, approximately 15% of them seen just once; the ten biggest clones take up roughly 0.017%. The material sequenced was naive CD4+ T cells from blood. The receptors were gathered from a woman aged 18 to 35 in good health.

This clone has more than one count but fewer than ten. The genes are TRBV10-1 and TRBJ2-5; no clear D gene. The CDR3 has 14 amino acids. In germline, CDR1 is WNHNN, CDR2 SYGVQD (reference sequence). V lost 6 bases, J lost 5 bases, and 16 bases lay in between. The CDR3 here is CASRRHPGAETQYF. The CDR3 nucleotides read TGCGCCAGCAGAAGACACCCTGGTGCCGAGACCCAGTACTTC.

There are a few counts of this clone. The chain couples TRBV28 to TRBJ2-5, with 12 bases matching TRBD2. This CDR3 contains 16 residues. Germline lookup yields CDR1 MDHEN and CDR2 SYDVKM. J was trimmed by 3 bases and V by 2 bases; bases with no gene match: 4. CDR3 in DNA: TGTGCCAGCAGTTTAATGACTAGCGGGAGTAAAGAGACCCAGTACTTC. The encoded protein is CASSLMTSGSKETQYF.

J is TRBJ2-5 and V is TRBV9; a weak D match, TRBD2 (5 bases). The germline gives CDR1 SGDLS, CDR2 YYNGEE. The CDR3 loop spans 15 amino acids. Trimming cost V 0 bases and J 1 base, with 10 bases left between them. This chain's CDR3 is CASSVAGLLQETQYF. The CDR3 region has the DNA TGTGCCAGCAGCGTAGCCGGACTGCTCCAAGAGACCCAGTACTTC.

Here the CDR3 reads CASSSLGQGYNEQFF. CDR3 in DNA: TGCGCCAGCAGCAGCTTAGGACAGGGGTACAATGAGCAGTTCTTC. The genes are TRBV5-1 and TRBJ2-1; 9 nucleotides line up with TRBD1. The V gene's germline CDR1 is SGHRS and CDR2 YFSETQ. This CDR3 contains 15 residues. V was pared by 4 bases and J by 4 bases, with 6 bases of the junction left unmatched.

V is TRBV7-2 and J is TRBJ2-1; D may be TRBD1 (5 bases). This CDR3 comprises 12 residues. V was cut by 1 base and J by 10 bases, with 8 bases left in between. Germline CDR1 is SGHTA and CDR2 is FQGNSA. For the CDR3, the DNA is TGTGCCAGCAGCTTAGAGGGGCGGGAGCAGTTCTTC. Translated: CASSLEGREQFF.

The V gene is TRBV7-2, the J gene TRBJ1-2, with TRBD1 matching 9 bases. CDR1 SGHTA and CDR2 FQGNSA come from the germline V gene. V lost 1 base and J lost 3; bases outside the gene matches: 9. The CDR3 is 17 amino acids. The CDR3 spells CASSLGIGQGFYYGYTF. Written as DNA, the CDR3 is TGTGCCAGCAGCTTAGGAATTGGACAGGGGTTCTACTATGGCTACACCTTC.

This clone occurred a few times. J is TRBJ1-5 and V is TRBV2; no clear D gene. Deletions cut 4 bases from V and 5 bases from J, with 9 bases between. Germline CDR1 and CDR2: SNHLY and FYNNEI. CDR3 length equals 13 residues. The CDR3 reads CASSAVGDQPQHF. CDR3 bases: TGTGCCAGCAGTGCTGTCGGGGATCAGCCCCAGCATTTT. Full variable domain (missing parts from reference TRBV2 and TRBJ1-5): EPEVTQTPSHQVTQMGQEVILRCVPISNHLYFYWYRQILGQKVEFLVSFYNNEISEKSEIFDDQFSVERPDGSNFTLKIRSTKLEDSAMYFCASSAVGDQPQHFGDGTRLSIL.

The CDR3 protein is CASSRAEIFYNEQFF. The CDR3 DNA reads as TGCGCCAGCAGTCGAGCGGAGATATTTTACAATGAGCAGTTCTTC. V and J are TRBV5-1 and TRBJ2-1; tentative D call: TRBD2 (5 bases). V lost 5 bases to trimming and J lost 4 bases, with 16 bases between them. The CDR3 has 15 amino acids. In germline, CDR1 is SGHRS, CDR2 YFSETQ.